Listed here are 2 T cell receptor beta chains from one sample, sequenced in a study of glioma-infiltrating T cells after dendritic cell vaccination. Libraries were prepared by immunoSEQ multiplex PCR; TCRdb keeps only in-frame clonotypes and omits some of them. This table has roughly 100,000 clones, around 87% appearing once. Documented time point: after dendritic cell vaccination, including at tumor progression/relapse. This specimen consisted of blood, obtained after dendritic cell vaccination. The source is a human donor with glioblastoma.

The gene calls are TRBV15 and TRBJ1-1, with TRBD1 matching 8 bases. Trimming cost V 5 bases and J 10 bases; bases outside gene matches: 18. Germline CDR1 LNHNV, CDR2 YYDKDF (reference sequence). The CDR3 sequence is 16 residues long. The CDR3 spells CATSDTVAGGFGGAFF. The DNA for the CDR3 is TGTGCCACCAGCGACACTGTGGCAGGGGGCTTTGGTGGAGCTTTCTTT.

This clone was picked up one time. The rearrangement uses TRBV6-1 and TRBJ1-5, with D perhaps matching TRBD1 (5 bases). This CDR3 region has 15 residues. V lost 2 bases, J lost 2 bases, and 10 bases lay in between. Germline CDR1 MNHNS, CDR2 SASEGT. The CDR3 nucleotides are TGTGCCAGCAGTGAATCAGGGTTTGGCAATCAGCCCCAGCATTTT. This codes for CASSESGFGNQPQHF.